A selection of T cell receptor beta chains follows, all from one sample in a study of CD8 T cells in Susac syndrome. TCRdb used MiXCR to reprocess the immunoSEQ multiplex PCR reads, holding one entry per CDR3 protein. The table includes around 120,000 distinct CDR3 sequences, roughly 93% detected once. The sequencing sample was made of CD4+ T cells from PBMCs. These TCRs come from a human donor with multiple sclerosis. CDR3s include the opening cysteine and the closing phenylalanine or tryptophan. D genes are given only for firm matches. Not every row has a clone size; where given, it reads once, few, many or a size class.

V,J,size,D,CDR3,DNA
TRBV6-6,TRBJ2-7,NA,TRBD2,CASSYEAGVREQYF,TGTGCCAGCAGTTACGAAGCGGGGGTGAGGGAGCAGTACTTC
TRBV19,TRBJ1-6,NA,TRBD1,CASSGQGNSPLHF,TGTGCCAGTTCGGGACAGGGTAATTCACCCCTCCACTTT
TRBV7-2,TRBJ1-5,NA,NA,CASTTLKGNQPQHF,TGTGCCAGCACGACCCTCAAAGGGAATCAGCCCCAGCATTTT
TRBV6-1,TRBJ2-7,few,NA,CASTSLMGYEQYF,TGTGCCAGCACCTCCCTTATGGGATACGAGCAGTACTTC
TRBV6-6,TRBJ1-5,NA,TRBD1,CASSYPQVTGDQPQHF,TGTGCCAGCAGTTACCCACAGGTAACAGGGGATCAGCCCCAGCATTTT
TRBV30,TRBJ2-5,NA,NA,CAWRQEETQYF,TGTGCCTGGAGACAGGAAGAGACCCAGTACTTC
TRBV19,TRBJ2-5,NA,NA,CASSINGLGETQYF,TGTGCCAGTAGTATTAACGGCCTGGGGGAGACCCAGTACTTC
TRBV30,TRBJ2-5,NA,NA,CAWSKQGGGETQYF,TGTGCCTGGAGTAAACAGGGGGGGGGAGAGACCCAGTACTTC
TRBV25-1,TRBJ1-5,NA,TRBD1,CASSAMTGDNYQPQHF,TGTGCCAGCAGTGCGATGACAGGGGATAATTATCAGCCCCAGCATTTT
TRBV2,TRBJ1-4,NA,TRBD1,CASNGKVGTGVEKLFF,TGTGCCAGCAACGGGAAGGTCGGGACAGGGGTGGAAAAACTGTTTTTT